Sequencing of this T cell receptor beta chain was carried out in a study of blood T cell repertoires in COVID-19. CDR1 and CDR2 (germline): MNHNY, SVGAGI (reference sequence). The V and J ends lost 5 bases and 8 bases respectively, with 4 bases between them. The CDR3 has 10 amino acids. In the original workflow: Amplification with reference gene primers provided the estimates of nucleated cell counts. Sequenced by immunoSEQ multiplex PCR; TCRdb stores in-frame clones only, minus some. V, J and clone size are taken as reported in that table, and D and trimming were inferred from the DNA itself. The sample lists some 150,000 clones, approximately 80% occurring once.

This TCR derives from an older woman with COVID-19, enrolled during active disease. Sequencing was done on a sample of peripheral blood. This chain uses TRBV6-6 with TRBJ2-1, with D unclear. CDR3 in DNA: TGTGCCAGCAGTACGGATGAGCAGTTCTTC. It encodes CASSTDEQFF.